This T cell receptor (beta chain) was obtained from a study of blood T cells in healthy people across ages. This CDR3 contains 14 residues. Germline CDR1 and CDR2: MNHEY and SVGEGT. Trimming left V 2 bases short and J 4 bases short, with 11 bases between. Through a sample-barcoded 5' primer and a J-beta primer mix, a second PCR was run for roughly 7 to 11 cycles. Each TCR beta cDNA got a 12-nucleotide random molecular identifier. Each sample provided no less than 2.5 million CDR3-containing paired-end reads. TCRdb itself ran the 5' RACE reads through MiXCR, one entry per CDR3 protein. The data hold 630,000 or so distinct CDR3 sequences, with 32% observed a single time. At least ten counts were recorded for this clonotype.

This chain links TRBV6-2 or TRBV6-3 with TRBJ2-5; D possibly corresponds to TRBD1 (6 bases). The receptor's source is a woman over 75 in good health. The sample comprised blood. The chain's CDR3 is CASSYRGRRETQYF. In DNA, the CDR3 is TGTGCCAGCAGTTACAGGGGGAGACGAGAGACCCAGTACTTC.